This entry lists 4 T cell receptor beta chains sequenced from one sample in a study of blood T cells in healthy people across ages. Combining a sample-barcoded 5' primer with a J-beta primer mix, a second PCR ran for about 7 to 11 cycles. From the 5' RACE reads, TCRdb called clonotypes with MiXCR, one entry per CDR3 protein. The table shows approximately 360,000 distinct CDR3 sequences, with 45% to 65% occurring only once. Sequencing was performed on blood. All receptors come from a man aged 55 to 69 in good health.

This chain uses TRBV10-3 with TRBJ2-1; TRBD2 matches 9 bases. V was clipped by 8 bases and J by 5 bases; unmatched bases: 4. This CDR3 has 13 residues. Germline CDR1 ENHRY, CDR2 SYGVKD. CDR3: CAIRGRGDNEQFF. The CDR3 DNA reads as TGTGCCATCCGCGGGAGGGGGGACAATGAGCAGTTCTTC.

Written as DNA, the CDR3 is TGTGCCAGCAGCCACGGGACTAGTAACTATGAGCAGTACTTC. Its translation is CASSHGTSNYEQYF. The rearrangement joins TRBV4-2 to TRBJ2-5; 8 nucleotides agree with TRBD2. Germline CDR1 is LGHNA and CDR2 is YNFKEQ. The CDR3 covers 14 residues. V was pared by 3 bases and J by 11 bases, with 11 bases of the junction left unmatched.

This clonotype turned up a few times. The chain is built from TRBV4-2 and TRBJ2-1; no reliable D call. The CDR3 runs 11 residues. Germline V CDR1 and CDR2: LGHNA, YNFKEQ. V was pared by 5 bases and J by 7 bases, with 6 bases between. The CDR3 bases are TGTGCCAGCAGCGGTAGAAATGAGCAGTTCTTC. Its translation is CASSGRNEQFF.

The J gene is TRBJ2-3, the V gene TRBV6-4, with TRBD2 matching 10 bases. The CDR3 is 15 residues long. The germline V gene has CDR1 MRHNA and CDR2 SNTAGT. V was pared by 6 bases and J by 3 bases, with 6 bases of the junction left unmatched. This CDR3 is CASSSIAGGTDTQYF. CDR3 bases: TGTGCCAGCAGCTCCATAGCGGGAGGAACAGATACGCAGTATTTT.